Here is one TCR beta chain with its context. The data belong to a study of blood T cell repertoires in COVID-19. The Seattle patients, enrolled during active infection, were followed longitudinally. Profiled with immunoSEQ multiplex PCR; TCRdb holds only in-frame clones, not every one. The sample lists 430,000 or so clones, around 90% occurring once. The sample consisted of peripheral blood. The origin of this receptor is a man aged 18 to 30 with COVID-19, enrolled during active disease.

The CDR3 sequence: CASSFGGGANEQFF. The CDR3 DNA follows: TGCGCCAGCAGCTTCGGCGGGGGGGCCAATGAGCAGTTCTTC. V gene TRBV5-1 combines with J gene TRBJ2-1, with 9 bases fitting TRBD2. Per the germline V gene, CDR1 is SGHRS and CDR2 is YFSETQ. V lost 2 bases to trimming and J lost 6 bases; unmatched junction nucleotides: 3. This CDR3 has 14 residues.